This T cell receptor beta chain came from a study of T cell changes during pregnancy in multiple sclerosis. Here immunoSEQ multiplex PCR was the method, and the copy in TCRdb shows in-frame clones only, minus some. The table includes more than 90,000 clones, 85% to 95% detected once. This receptor was obtained from a female donor with multiple sclerosis, enrolled in a pregnancy study. The sample in question was peripheral blood, obtained after pregnancy.

The CDR3 is CASSLDGYTGELFF. DNA of the CDR3: TGTGCCAGCAGCTTGGACGGGTACACCGGGGAGCTGTTTTTT. The V call is TRBV5-6, the J call TRBJ2-2, with D unclear. The CDR3 loop spans 14 amino acids. Between the trimmed V and J ends, which lost 0 bases and 3 bases, there was a span of 6 bases. The germline V gene encodes CDR1 SGHDT and CDR2 YYEEEE.